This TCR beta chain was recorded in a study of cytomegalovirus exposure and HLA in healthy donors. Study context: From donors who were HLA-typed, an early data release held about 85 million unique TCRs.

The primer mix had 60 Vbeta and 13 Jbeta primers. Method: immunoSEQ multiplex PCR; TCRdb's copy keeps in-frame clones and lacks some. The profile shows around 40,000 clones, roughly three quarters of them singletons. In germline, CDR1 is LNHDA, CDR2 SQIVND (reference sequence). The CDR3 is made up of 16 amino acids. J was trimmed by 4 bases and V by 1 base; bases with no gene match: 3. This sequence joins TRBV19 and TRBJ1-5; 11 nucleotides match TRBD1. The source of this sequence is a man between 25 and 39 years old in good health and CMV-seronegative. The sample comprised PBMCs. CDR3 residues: CASSIVGQGANQPQHF. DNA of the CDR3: TGTGCCAGTAGTATAGTTGGACAGGGGGCGAATCAGCCCCAGCATTTT.